This record looks at one T cell receptor (beta chain) sequence and its context. Antigen unknown. The data stem from a study of T cell repertoires in cytomegalovirus infection. On the study more broadly: HLA-C-restricted CMV epitopes, recently identified, and well-studied HLA-B-restricted ones were used by the study.

TCRdb independently ran MiXCR on the reads; one entry per CDR3 protein. The sample lists some 800,000 distinct CDR3 sequences, about 27% occurring once. General study results and limits: Identification of carriers of CMV plus the relevant HLA was performed using cumulative public TCR beta family frequency.

Here the sequenced sample was cultured CD8+ T cells from PBMCs, taken from culture after CMV antigen stimulation. The sequence derives from a human donor in good health (CMV status not recorded). Some clones in this sample may be carry-over from other donors' samples.

In nucleotides, the CDR3 is TGCGCCAGCAGCCAAGATATATCGCTAGACCTCAACTATGGCTACACCTTC. It specifies CASSQDISLDLNYGYTF. This chain links TRBV4-3 with TRBJ1-2; D is uncertain. Per the germline V gene, CDR1 is LGHNA and CDR2 is YSLEER. The CDR3 loop spans 17 amino acids. Trimming removed 0 bases at V and 2 bases at J, with 16 bases between.